Listed here are 5 T cell receptor beta chains from one sample, sequenced in a study of blood T cell repertoires in COVID-19. TCRdb keeps only in-frame clones here, not all; method: immunoSEQ multiplex PCR. The sample lists roughly 410,000 clones; around 87% were seen once. Sequencing input: peripheral blood. All receptors derive from a woman aged 60-75 years with COVID-19, enrolled during active disease.

The chain has TRBV19 and TRBJ1-5; TRBD1 agrees at 10 bases. The CDR3 covers 15 residues. The trim removed 7 bases at V and 7 bases at J, leaving 10 bases unmatched. CDR1 LNHDA and CDR2 SQIVND come from the germline V gene (reference sequence). In nucleotides, the CDR3 is TGTGCCAGTAAGGGGGGGGACAGGGGCTGGCAGCCCCAGCATTTT. Its translation is CASKGGDRGWQPQHF.

CDR3 in DNA: TGTGCCAGCACTTCCCGGGGGGACAATGAGCAGTTCTTC. This sequence encodes CASTSRGDNEQFF. V gene TRBV12-3 or TRBV12-4 combines with J gene TRBJ2-1, with TRBD2 matching over 7 bases. The CDR3 extends over 13 amino acids. V trimming: 7 bases; J trimming: 5 bases; junction bases outside the gene matches: 5.

This clone occurred a few times. This chain connects TRBV7-9 to TRBJ2-2; 8 bases line up with TRBD2. The CDR3 has 16 amino acids. From germline, CDR1 is SEHNR and CDR2 FQNEAQ (reference sequence). The ends lost 10 bases at V and 2 bases at J; junction bases unmatched: 12. The CDR3 region is CANGWGTSGNTGELFF. The CDR3 DNA is TGTGCCAACGGCTGGGGCACTAGCGGCAACACCGGGGAGCTGTTTTTT.

CDR3 in amino acids: CASSHIDPPGSNQPQHF. The CDR3 DNA is TGCGCCAGCAGCCATATCGACCCTCCGGGTAGCAATCAGCCCCAGCATTTT. The rearrangement joins TRBV5-1 to TRBJ1-5; D gene ambiguous. V was trimmed by 4 bases and J by 0 bases, leaving 17 bases between them. The CDR3 covers 17 residues. CDR1 SGHRS and CDR2 YFSETQ come from the germline V gene.

This clone was observed a handful of times. The V and J genes are TRBV3-1 (or the pseudogene TRBV3-2) and TRBJ2-1, with a tentative D call TRBD1 (5 bases). The CDR3 has 14 amino acids. Germline CDR1 is LGHDT and CDR2 is YNNKEL (reference sequence). V lost 2 bases and J lost 7, with 12 bases in between. CDR3 DNA sequence: TGTGCCAGCAGCCAATTAGGGGCGCGAAATGAGCAGTTCTTC. Its protein product is CASSQLGARNEQFF.